The next 23 T cell receptor beta chains were all read from a single sample in a study of blood T cell repertoires in COVID-19. Using immunoSEQ multiplex PCR, the repertoire was profiled, and TCRdb retains in-frame clones only, with some absent. The data contain about 310,000 clones, approximately 90% of them singletons. What was sequenced was PBMCs or T cells enriched from blood (not recorded which). These receptors came from a woman in her forties who had recovered from COVID-19.

V and J are TRBV7-8 and TRBJ1-1; the match to TRBD1 covers 7 bases. CDR3 size: 15 residues. CDR1 and CDR2 (germline): SGHVS, FQNEAQ. With V trimmed by 5 bases and J by 6 bases, 12 bases remained unmatched. CDR3 DNA: TGTGCCAGCAGCCCCCAGACAGGGAAGAGTCCTGAAGCTTTCTTT. It translates to CASSPQTGKSPEAFF.

The V call is TRBV5-1, the J call TRBJ2-2; 7 nucleotides match TRBD2. The CDR3 is 15 residues long. Germline trimming cut 3 bases from V and 4 bases from J; bases unmatched to any gene: 6. Looked up from germline, CDR1 is SGHRS and CDR2 is YFSETQ. Here the CDR3 reads CASSSKSGATGELFF. The CDR3 nucleotides read TGCGCCAGCAGCTCCAAAAGCGGGGCCACCGGGGAGCTGTTTTTT.

Regarding this clone: Other DNA sequences in the sample encode the same CDR3. The chain employs TRBV15 and TRBJ1-4; D might be TRBD1 (5 bases). Germline V gene lookup returns CDR1 LNHNV and CDR2 YYDKDF (reference sequence). The CDR3 contains 13 residues. V shed 0 bases and J shed 8 bases, with 7 bases lying between them. The CDR3 DNA reads as TGTGCCACCAGCAGAGATCGGGGGGAAAAACTGTTTTTT. It yields the protein CATSRDRGEKLFF.

This rearrangement joins TRBV3-1 (or the pseudogene TRBV3-2) to TRBJ2-7; no clear D. From germline, CDR1 is LGHDT and CDR2 YNNKEL (reference sequence). The germline V and J ends were trimmed by 4 bases and 5 bases, with 9 bases remaining between them. The CDR3 contains 12 residues. The CDR3 coding sequence is TGTGCCAGCAGCCGCAGGCAGCACGAGCAGTACTTC. The encoded protein is CASSRRQHEQYF.

The chain carries TRBV6-2 or TRBV6-3 and TRBJ2-5; the D is unclear. Germline V lookup: CDR1 MNHEY, CDR2 SVGEGT. The CDR3 is 13 amino acids. Trimming pared 0 bases from V and 7 bases from J, leaving 9 bases between. The DNA of the CDR3 is TGTGCCAGCAGTTACTCCGAAGTGGCGACCCAGTACTTC. Translating gives CASSYSEVATQYF.

The chain uses TRBV19 and TRBJ2-1, with D possibly TRBD2 on 5 matching bases. CDR1 is LNHDA, CDR2 SQIVND, per germline (reference sequence). With 5 bases removed from V and 2 bases from J, the gap between germline ends came to 10 bases. CDR3 length equals 14 residues. CDR3 in DNA: TGTGCCAGTAGTTTGGACTCCCCCTACAATGAGCAGTTCTTC. Its translation: CASSLDSPYNEQFF.

The rearrangement joins TRBV19 to TRBJ1-6; 7 bases fit TRBD1. V shed 4 bases and J 11 bases; nucleotides not matched to a gene: 5. CDR1 and CDR2 from the germline V gene are LNHDA and SQIVND (reference sequence). The CDR3 spans 13 residues. The CDR3, as DNA: TGTGCCAGTAGTACCATGACAGGGACACCCCTCCACTTT. It specifies CASSTMTGTPLHF.

The chain recombines TRBV7-3 with TRBJ1-1; D unresolved. V was clipped by 0 bases and J by 3 bases, with 8 bases between them. Per the germline V gene, CDR1 is SGHTA and CDR2 is FQGTGA. The CDR3 has 14 residues. The CDR3 is CASSLTITDTEAFF. The CDR3 DNA is TGTGCCAGCAGCTTAACCATAACAGACACTGAAGCTTTCTTT. The complete variable domain, with remaining parts taken from reference TRBV7-3 and TRBJ1-1, reads GAGVSQTPSNKVTEKGKYVELRCDPISGHTALYWYRQSLGQGPEFLIYFQGTGAADDSGLPNDRFFAVRPEGSVSTLKIQRTERGDSAVYLCASSLTITDTEAFFGQGTRLTVV.

This rearrangement joins TRBV6-5 to TRBJ2-7, with TRBD1 matching over 9 bases. Germline CDR1 MNHEY, CDR2 SVGAGI. The CDR3 consists of 15 residues. The J segment lost 0 bases and the V segment lost 5 bases, leaving 5 bases of the junction unmatched. CDR3 DNA: TGTGCCAGCAGTCCCGGGACAGGGCGCTCCTACGAGCAGTACTTC. It codes for CASSPGTGRSYEQYF.

The chain employs TRBV10-2 and TRBJ1-4; 10 bases line up with TRBD1. The CDR3 has 16 residues. V gave up 3 bases and J gave up 8 bases; unmatched junction bases: 9. CDR1 is WSHSY and CDR2 is SAAADI in the germline V gene. In DNA form, the CDR3 reads TGCGCCAGCAGTGAAACCGGGACAGGGGATGGAGAAAAACTGTTTTTT. This sequence encodes CASSETGTGDGEKLFF.

The chain joins TRBV10-1 to TRBJ2-7; 7 nucleotides agree with TRBD1. Trimming removed 7 bases from V and 4 bases from J; junction bases left unmatched: 10. CDR3 length: 14 residues. CDR1 and CDR2 from the germline V gene are WNHNN and SYGVQD (reference sequence). CDR3 amino acids: CASTTGVSSYEQYF. The DNA of the CDR3 is TGCGCCAGCACTACAGGGGTAAGTAGTTACGAGCAGTACTTC.

The chain has TRBV24-1 and TRBJ2-2, with unresolved D. V was pared by 0 bases and J by 0 bases, with 10 bases between. The CDR3 covers 17 residues. Germline assignment: CDR1 KGHDR and CDR2 SFDVKD. The CDR3 bases are TGTGCCACCAGTGATTTGCCCTTGGGCGCGAACACCGGGGAGCTGTTTTTT. This gives the protein CATSDLPLGANTGELFF.

The chain uses TRBV2 and TRBJ2-1, with 8 bases lining up with TRBD1. With 7 bases clipped from V and 5 bases from J, the junction kept 10 bases outside the gene matches. The CDR3 has 15 amino acids. From germline, CDR1 is SNHLY and CDR2 FYNNEI. The CDR3 spells CASKKGTGLNNEQFF. The CDR3 coding sequence is TGTGCCAGCAAGAAGGGGACAGGCCTTAACAATGAGCAGTTCTTC.

A few counts support this clone. The rearrangement joins TRBV19 to TRBJ2-5; D is ambiguous. Per the germline V gene, CDR1 is LNHDA and CDR2 is SQIVND (reference sequence). This CDR3 is 13 amino acids long. The V end lost 8 bases, the J end lost 1 base, and 11 bases lay between the germline ends. CDR3 loop: CASALAVQETQYF. CDR3 nucleotide sequence: TGTGCCAGTGCTCTGGCAGTCCAAGAGACCCAGTACTTC. The whole variable domain, remainder taken from reference TRBV19 and TRBJ2-5, is DGGITQSPKYLFRKEGQNVTLSCEQNLNHDAMYWYRQDPGQGLRLIYYSQIVNDFQKGDIAEGYSVSREKKESFPLTVTSAQKNPTAFYLCASALAVQETQYFGPGTRLLVL.

This clone was observed once. The V call is TRBV4-1, the J call TRBJ2-7; TRBD1 agrees at 10 bases. CDR1 is MGHRA and CDR2 is YSYEKL in the germline V gene. CDR3 length: 14 amino acids. Trimming at V came to 4 bases and at J to 2 bases, leaving 2 bases not matched to a gene. The DNA of the CDR3 is TGCGCCAGCAGCCTAGGGACAGGGGCCTACGAGCAGTACTTC. Protein sequence: CASSLGTGAYEQYF.

The V and J genes are TRBV6-5 and TRBJ2-7, with 8 bases identical to TRBD1. Germline CDR1 reads MNHEY; CDR2 reads SVGAGI. This CDR3 has 13 amino acids. The J segment lost 3 bases and the V segment lost 7 bases, leaving 5 bases of the junction unmatched. The DNA for the CDR3 is TGTGCCAGCAAGACGACAGGGGTCTACGAGCAGTACTTC. Translating it yields CASKTTGVYEQYF.

The chain joins TRBV28 to TRBJ1-1; 10 bases map to TRBD1. CDR3 size: 15 residues. V was pared by 5 bases and J by 7 bases, with 10 bases of the junction left unmatched. Per germline, CDR1 MDHEN and CDR2 SYDVKM. The CDR3 sequence is CASSRTGGGIGEAFF. Here the CDR3 DNA reads TGTGCCAGCAGTAGGACAGGGGGGGGTATAGGTGAAGCTTTCTTT.

The rearrangement links TRBV3-1 (or the pseudogene TRBV3-2) to TRBJ2-7; 9 bases are a match to TRBD1. The CDR3 is 15 amino acids. V lost 7 bases to trimming and J lost 7 bases; unmatched junction nucleotides: 14. CDR1 LGHDT and CDR2 YNNKEL come from the germline V gene (reference sequence). CDR3 sequence reads: CASIEKMDRGEEQYF. The DNA of the CDR3 is TGTGCCAGCATCGAAAAGATGGACAGGGGTGAAGAGCAGTACTTC.

In its sample, this clone was seen once. The rearrangement joins TRBV4-1 to TRBJ1-4; D unresolved. Trimming removed 1 base at V and 5 bases at J, with 8 bases between. Germline-derived CDR1 and CDR2 are MGHRA and YSYEKL. The CDR3 is 14 amino acids. CDR3 DNA: TGCGCCAGCAGCCAAGTTCCTACCAATGAAAAACTGTTTTTT. Protein sequence: CASSQVPTNEKLFF.

The rearrangement joins TRBV6-1 to TRBJ2-7; no definite D call. V lost 4 bases, J lost 2 bases, and 18 bases lay in between. The CDR3 sequence is 16 residues long. Germline V lookup: CDR1 MNHNS, CDR2 SASEGT. In DNA form, the CDR3 reads TGTGCCAGCAGTGTAGCCCGAGACCGAGGCCCCTACGAGCAGTACTTC. The encoded protein is CASSVARDRGPYEQYF.

The chain recombines TRBV29-1 with TRBJ1-1, with TRBD1 matching over 11 bases. Germline trimming cut 3 bases from V and 7 bases from J; bases unmatched to any gene: 7. The CDR3 totals 14 residues. Germline V gene sequence: CDR1 SQVTM, CDR2 ANQGSEA. The CDR3 reads CSVDSGQGVLEAFF. CDR3 sequence (DNA): TGCAGCGTTGATTCGGGACAGGGGGTGCTTGAAGCTTTCTTT.

The chain employs TRBV5-1 and TRBJ2-2; no clear D. The CDR3 is made up of 14 amino acids. Looked up from germline, CDR1 is SGHRS and CDR2 is YFSETQ. V lost 1 base and J 0 bases, leaving 4 bases between the germline ends. For the CDR3, the DNA is TGCGCCAGCAGCTTGCAGGCGAACACCGGGGAGCTGTTTTTT. Translating it yields CASSLQANTGELFF.

The V gene is TRBV2, the J gene TRBJ1-2; D gene uncertain. CDR3 length: 14 amino acids. The germline V gene encodes CDR1 SNHLY and CDR2 FYNNEI. V lost 6 bases and J lost 1, with 12 bases in between. The CDR3 loop reads CASRAGSNNYGYTF. DNA of the CDR3: TGTGCCAGCAGGGCCGGGAGCAATAACTATGGCTACACCTTC.